A selection of T cell receptor beta chains follows, all from one sample in a study of PD-1 blockade in classical Hodgkin lymphoma. The table came from immunoSEQ multiplex PCR; TCRdb's copy has only in-frame clones and leaves some out. The profile shows fewer than 25,000 clones, 90% to 95% of them singletons. The sample was CD4+ T cells from blood. The receptors shown here come from a human donor with classical Hodgkin lymphoma. Each CDR3 is given with its conserved first and last residue. A D gene is named only where the DNA matches it firmly. Expanded clones get a size class; other rows say once, few or many, or leave the size out.

NA	TRBD2	TRBV19	TRBJ2-1	TGTGCCCCCGACCCCGAGCGGGGACGCAATGAGCAGTTCTTC	CAPDPERGRNEQFF
NA	NA	TRBV30	TRBJ2-2	TGTGCCTGGAGCGCGAGGACTACATTCCAGGGGCTGTTTTTT	CAWSARTTFQGLFF
NA	NA	TRBV2	TRBJ1-1	TGTGCCAGCAGTGAAGTCGAGACGGCGACTGAAGCTTTCTTT	CASSEVETATEAFF
NA	NA	TRBV27	TRBJ1-2	TGTGCCAGCAGTTTAAGAGGGGACTACGGCTACACCTTC	CASSLRGDYGYTF
NA	NA	TRBV7-9	TRBJ2-7	TGTGCCAGCAGCCCCTATTTAGGGCAATCCTATTACGAGCAGTACTTC	CASSPYLGQSYYEQYF
NA	NA	TRBV7-6	TRBJ1-1	TGTGCCAGCAGCTTCTCGGGAGGAGGTGAAGCTTTCTTT	CASSFSGGGEAFF
NA	NA	TRBV27	TRBJ2-6	TGTGCCAGCACCCTACATGCCTCGCGGGGGCCCCTACTCTCTGGGGCCAACGTCCTGACTTTC	CASTLHASRGPLLSGANVLTF
NA	TRBD1	TRBV9	TRBJ1-2	TGTGCCAGCAGCGGGGGACAGTACACTAACTATGGCTACACCTTC	CASSGGQYTNYGYTF
NA	NA	TRBV6-5	TRBJ1-3	TGTGCCAGCAGTTACTCGGCCGCGGTTGGAAACACCATATATTTT	CASSYSAAVGNTIYF
NA	NA	TRBV5-1	TRBJ2-5	TGCGCCAGCAGCTTGGGGGGGCTAGAAGAGACCCAGTACTTC	CASSLGGLEETQYF
once	TRBD1	TRBV19	TRBJ2-2	TGTGCCAGTAGTATCCGGACAGGGTTGTTGAGCACCGGGGAGCTGTTTTTT	CASSIRTGLLSTGELFF
NA	NA	TRBV27	TRBJ1-5	TGTGCCAGCAGTTCCCTCCCCAGGGGCGCCCTTCATTTT	CASSSLPRGALHF
NA	TRBD1	TRBV5-4	TRBJ2-5	TGTGCCAGCAGCTTGGTTGGGACAGGGGGCGAGACCCAGTACTTC	CASSLVGTGGETQYF
NA	TRBD2	TRBV19	TRBJ2-1	TGTGCCAGTAGTATATCAACTAGCGGGAGGGGGAATGAGCAGTTCTTC	CASSISTSGRGNEQFF
NA	NA	TRBV2	TRBJ2-3	TGTGCCAGCAGTGACACAGGATCAACAGATACGCAGTATTTT	CASSDTGSTDTQYF
NA	NA	TRBV2	TRBJ2-1	TGTGCCAGCAGCGTGACGTCTCGAGTAGAGGGTTGGGCCAGGGTAAATGTAGGGGAGCAGTTCTTC	CASSVTSRVEGWARVNVGEQFF
once	NA	TRBV7-2	TRBJ2-3	TGTGCCAGCAGGGTTACCCTCACAGATACGCAGTATTTT	CASRVTLTDTQYF
NA	TRBD1	TRBV29-1	TRBJ1-6	TGCAGCGTTTCTACCGGGACAGGGGATTCACCCCTCCACTTT	CSVSTGTGDSPLHF
NA	NA	TRBV5-5	TRBJ1-1	TGTGCCAGCAGCTGGACCTATTCAGTGGCTGAAGCTTTCTTT	CASSWTYSVAEAFF
NA	TRBD1	TRBV6-1	TRBJ2-7	TGTGCCAGCAGTGAAACGTGGACAGGGGGGTACGAGCAGTACTTC	CASSETWTGGYEQYF
once	NA	TRBV5-1	TRBJ2-7	TGCGCCAGCAGCTTGGGAGGGACGGACTCCTACGAGCAGTACTTC	CASSLGGTDSYEQYF
NA	NA	TRBV7-3	TRBJ2-6	TGTGCCAGCAGCCCAGTCTCTGGGGCCAACGTCCTGACTTTC	CASSPVSGANVLTF
NA	NA	TRBV15	TRBJ2-1	TGTGCCACCAGCAGAGATTCGGGACCTGGCTACAATGAGCAGTTCTTC	CATSRDSGPGYNEQFF
NA	NA	TRBV6-5	TRBJ2-7	TGTGCCAGCAGTTACTCTGGAGAGCAGTACTTC	CASSYSGEQYF
NA	NA	TRBV2	TRBJ2-3	TGTGCCAGCAGTGGCGCCCCTTCAGATACGCAGTATTTT	CASSGAPSDTQYF
NA	TRBD2	TRBV5-1	TRBJ2-1	TGCGCCAGCAGCACTGGACTAGCTGAGCAGTTCTTC	CASSTGLAEQFF
NA	NA	TRBV11-2	TRBJ2-7	TGTGCCAGCAGCTTACTCCTGAGCAGCGGGCCCAACGAGCAGTACTTC	CASSLLLSSGPNEQYF
NA	TRBD2	TRBV15	TRBJ2-7	TGTGCCACCAGCTCCCCCCCAGGGGCGGGGGGACGATCCTACGAGCAGTACTTC	CATSSPPGAGGRSYEQYF
NA	NA	TRBV2	TRBJ1-3	TGTGCCAGCAGTGCAGTTCCCTCTGGAAACACCATATATTTT	CASSAVPSGNTIYF
NA	NA	TRBV7-8	TRBJ2-3	TGTGCCAGCAGCTTAAGGGATACGCAGTATTTT	CASSLRDTQYF
NA	TRBD1	TRBV7-6	TRBJ1-3	TGTGCCAGCAGCCGCGGACAGGCCCTCTCTGGAAACACCATATATTTT	CASSRGQALSGNTIYF
NA	TRBD1	TRBV7-2	TRBJ2-1	TGTGCCAGCAGCTTAGGAGACAGGGGGCTGGGTGAGCAGTTCTTC	CASSLGDRGLGEQFF
NA	TRBD1	TRBV7-2	TRBJ2-7	TGTGCCAGCAGCCTTCAGGACAGGGGCTCCTACGAGCAGTACTTC	CASSLQDRGSYEQYF
NA	NA	TRBV19	TRBJ2-1	TGTGCCAGTAGTGCGGGGAAGGGTTCGAATGAGCAGTTCTTC	CASSAGKGSNEQFF
NA	NA	TRBV7-9	TRBJ1-5	TGTGCCAGCAGCTCAGGGAATCAGCCCCAGCATTTT	CASSSGNQPQHF
NA	NA	TRBV29-1	TRBJ1-1	TGCAGCGTTGGGGTGAACACTGAAGCTTTCTTT	CSVGVNTEAFF
NA	TRBD1	TRBV15	TRBJ1-2	TGTGCCACCAGCAGACATACAGGGGGGTATGGCTACACCTTC	CATSRHTGGYGYTF
NA	TRBD2	TRBV11-3	TRBJ2-1	TGTGCCAGCAGCCCCGGACTAGCGGGAGGTGGGGAGCAGTTCTTC	CASSPGLAGGGEQFF
NA	TRBD2	TRBV5-4	TRBJ2-5	TGTGCCAGCAGCTTGGGGGTAGCGGGGGGACAAGAGACCCAGTACTTC	CASSLGVAGGQETQYF
NA	NA	TRBV7-2	TRBJ1-2	TGTGCCAGCAGCTTACCAGCTAACTATGGCTACACCTTC	CASSLPANYGYTF
NA	TRBD1	TRBV6-5	TRBJ1-5	TGTGCCAGCAGTCCCGACAGGGACTCAGATCAGCCCCAGCATTTT	CASSPDRDSDQPQHF
NA	NA	TRBV5-1	TRBJ2-5	TGCGCCAGCAGTTTCTACCAAGAGACCCAGTACTTC	CASSFYQETQYF
NA	NA	TRBV11-2	TRBJ2-3	TGTGCCAGCAGCTCACTCTCCGGGGCTTCGACAGATACGCAGTATTTT	CASSSLSGASTDTQYF
NA	NA	TRBV5-4	TRBJ2-5	TGTGCCAGCAGCTTTCGGTTCCAGCAAGAGACCCAGTACTTC	CASSFRFQQETQYF
NA	TRBD2	TRBV5-5	TRBJ2-3	TGTGCCAGCAGCTCCTACCCTACGTACGGACTAGTCTCAGATACGCAGTATTTT	CASSSYPTYGLVSDTQYF
NA	NA	TRBV5-5	TRBJ2-5	TGTGCCAGCAGCTTGTTATCCGGGGTCCAAGAGACCCAGTACTTC	CASSLLSGVQETQYF
NA	TRBD2	TRBV15	TRBJ2-5	TGTGCCACCAGCAGAGGGAAGGGCAGCGGGGGGGAGACCCAGTACTTC	CATSRGKGSGGETQYF
NA	TRBD2	TRBV27	TRBJ2-7	TGTGCCAGCAAGGGGCAGACTAGCGGCCTCTACGAGCAGTACTTC	CASKGQTSGLYEQYF
NA	TRBD2	TRBV5-4	TRBJ2-1	TGTGCCTTCAAGGAGGGGCTAGCGGGAGGCAATGAGCAGTTCTTC	CAFKEGLAGGNEQFF
NA	TRBD2	TRBV7-2	TRBJ2-3	TGTGCCAGCAGCGTCCATGTCCTGGCGGGGGAAGACACAGATACGCAGTATTTT	CASSVHVLAGEDTDTQYF
NA	TRBD2	TRBV29-1	TRBJ2-5	TGCAGCGTTGGACTAGCGGGGAGGCGTCACCAAGAGACCCAGTACTTC	CSVGLAGRRHQETQYF
once	TRBD1	TRBV18	TRBJ2-7	TGTGCCAGCTCACCAACCCGGACAGGGCCCCTAGGGGAGCAGTACTTC	CASSPTRTGPLGEQYF
once	NA	TRBV19	TRBJ2-3	TGTGCCAGTAGTCCCCGGGGGCAACACACAGATACGCAGTATTTT	CASSPRGQHTDTQYF
NA	TRBD2	TRBV18	TRBJ2-5	TGTGCCAGCTCAACCGGGACTAGCGGGAGGGCCCGGGAGACCCAGTACTTC	CASSTGTSGRARETQYF
NA	NA	TRBV5-4	TRBJ2-5	TGTGCCAGCAGCTCGGCCTCGAGGGTCCAAGAGACCCAGTACTTC	CASSSASRVQETQYF
NA	TRBD2	TRBV7-7	TRBJ2-5	TGTGCTAGCAGCCCAAGCGGGGGGGCTGGTGTGGAGACCCAGTACTTC	CASSPSGGAGVETQYF
NA	TRBD1	TRBV7-2	TRBJ1-5	TGTGCCAGCAGCTTAGGGGACAGGTTGTATCAGCCCCAGCATTTT	CASSLGDRLYQPQHF
NA	NA	TRBV4-2	TRBJ2-2	TGTGCCAGCAGCCAAGTCTTCCGGCTGACCGGGGAGCTGTTTTTT	CASSQVFRLTGELFF
NA	NA	TRBV5-5	TRBJ1-3	TGTGCCAGCAGCTTGTCTCGGGGAAACACCATATATTTT	CASSLSRGNTIYF
NA	NA	TRBV5-1	TRBJ2-3	TGCGCCAGCAGCACCCAGACGGGGATCACAGATACGCAGTATTTT	CASSTQTGITDTQYF